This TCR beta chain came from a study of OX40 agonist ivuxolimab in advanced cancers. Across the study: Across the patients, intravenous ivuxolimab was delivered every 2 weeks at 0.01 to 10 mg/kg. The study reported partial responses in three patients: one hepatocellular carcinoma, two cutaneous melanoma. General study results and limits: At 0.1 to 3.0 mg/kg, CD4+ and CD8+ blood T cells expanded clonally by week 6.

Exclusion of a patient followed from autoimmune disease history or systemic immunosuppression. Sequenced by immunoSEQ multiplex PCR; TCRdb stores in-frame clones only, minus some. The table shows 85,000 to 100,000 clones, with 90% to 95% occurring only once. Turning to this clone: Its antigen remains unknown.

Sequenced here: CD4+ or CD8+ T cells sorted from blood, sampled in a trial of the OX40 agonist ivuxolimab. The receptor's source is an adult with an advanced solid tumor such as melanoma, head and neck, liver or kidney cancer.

CDR3 DNA: TGTGCCAGCTCACCACCGGGACGGGTAAAAAACATTCAGTACTTC. Its translation: CASSPPGRVKNIQYF. The genes are TRBV18 and TRBJ2-4, with D tentatively TRBD1 or TRBD2 (5 bases each). Trimming cost V 0 bases and J 4 bases, with 10 bases left between them. CDR3 length equals 15 residues. Germline V gene data show CDR1 as KGHSH and CDR2 as LQKENI.